A selection of T cell receptor beta chains follows, all from one sample in a study of T cell changes during pregnancy in multiple sclerosis. The protocol was immunoSEQ multiplex PCR, while the TCRdb copy is restricted to in-frame clones and leaves out a portion. Of 60,000 to 85,000 clones listed, 90% to 95% are singletons. The specimen was peripheral blood, collected in the second trimester of pregnancy. These receptors were collected from a female donor with multiple sclerosis, enrolled in a pregnancy study. CDR3s include the opening cysteine and the closing phenylalanine or tryptophan. The D gene is left open where the match is weak. The size of a clone is reported for some rows only, either as once, few or many, or as a class for expanded clones.

j_gene,abundance,d_gene,v_gene,len,CDR3nt,CDR3aa
TRBJ2-1,-,TRBD2,TRBV13,18,TGTGCCAGCAGCTCCCGGAGCGGGGGTGAATGGACCTACAATGAGCAGTTCTTC,CASSSRSGGEWTYNEQFF
TRBJ1-3,-,-,TRBV7-9,13,TGTGCCAGCAGCTTAGCCTCCCTAAACACCATATATTTT,CASSLASLNTIYF
TRBJ2-4,-,-,TRBV11-2,12,TGTGCCAGCAGCCAGGGTATCGACATTCAGTACTTC,CASSQGIDIQYF
TRBJ1-1,-,TRBD1,TRBV5-6,14,TGTGCCAGCAGCAGGGGGACAGGCGACACTGAAGCTTTCTTT,CASSRGTGDTEAFF
TRBJ2-7,once,TRBD2,TRBV19,15,TGTGCCAGTAGTATTTACGCTAGCGGGAGTTACGAGCAGTACTTC,CASSIYASGSYEQYF
TRBJ2-3,-,-,TRBV7-7,16,TGTGCCAGCAGCTTAGGGAGCTCCAGAAACACAGATACGCAGTATTTT,CASSLGSSRNTDTQYF
TRBJ2-1,-,-,TRBV10-1,13,TGCGCCAGCGGCCAGGGGGGTCTGGGTGAGCAGTTCTTC,CASGQGGLGEQFF
TRBJ2-7,-,-,TRBV7-6,18,TGTGCCAGCAGCCCAGGACTTATGACAGGCCTGAGCTCCTACGAGCAGTACTTC,CASSPGLMTGLSSYEQYF
TRBJ2-1,-,-,TRBV2,13,TGTGCCAGCAGGGTCGGGCAGGGGAATGAGCAGTTCTTC,CASRVGQGNEQFF
TRBJ2-1,-,-,TRBV19,14,TGTGCCAGTAGTGTCTCCTGGGACATAAATGAGCAGTTCTTC,CASSVSWDINEQFF